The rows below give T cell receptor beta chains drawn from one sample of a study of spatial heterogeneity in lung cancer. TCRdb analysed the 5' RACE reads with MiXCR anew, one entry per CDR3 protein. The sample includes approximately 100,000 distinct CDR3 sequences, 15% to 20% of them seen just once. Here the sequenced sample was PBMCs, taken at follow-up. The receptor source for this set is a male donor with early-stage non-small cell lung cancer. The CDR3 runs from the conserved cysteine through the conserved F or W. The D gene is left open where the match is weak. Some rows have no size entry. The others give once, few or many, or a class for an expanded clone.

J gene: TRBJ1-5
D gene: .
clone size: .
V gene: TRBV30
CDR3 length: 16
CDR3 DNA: TGTGCCTGGAGTATACCCCCGAGGGGCGGCAATCAGCCCCGGCATTTT
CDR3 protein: CAWSIPPRGGNQPRHF

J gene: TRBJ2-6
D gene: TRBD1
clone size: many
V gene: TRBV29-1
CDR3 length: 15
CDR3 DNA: TGCAGCGTCCGACAGGGTAGCTCTGGGGCCAACGTCCTGACTTTC
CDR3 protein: CSVRQGSSGANVLTF

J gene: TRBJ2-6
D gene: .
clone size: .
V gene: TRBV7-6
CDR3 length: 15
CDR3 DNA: TGTGCCAGCAGCTTGGACAATACCGGGGCCAACGTCCTGACTTTC
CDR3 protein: CASSLDNTGANVLTF

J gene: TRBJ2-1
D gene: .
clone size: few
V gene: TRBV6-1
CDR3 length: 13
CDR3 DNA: TGTGCCAGCAGTGAAGCTAAGATCTCAGAGCAGTTCTTC
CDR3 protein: CASSEAKISEQFF

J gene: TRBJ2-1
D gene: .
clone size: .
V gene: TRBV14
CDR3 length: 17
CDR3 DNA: TGTGCCAGCAGCCAGGCCGGGACCCCTTTCTCCTACAATGAGCAGTTCTTC
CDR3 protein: CASSQAGTPFSYNEQFF

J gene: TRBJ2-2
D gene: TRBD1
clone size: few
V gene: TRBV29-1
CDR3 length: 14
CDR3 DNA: TGCAGCGCTAAGGACAGGGCTAACACCGGGGAGCTGTTTTTT
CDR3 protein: CSAKDRANTGELFF

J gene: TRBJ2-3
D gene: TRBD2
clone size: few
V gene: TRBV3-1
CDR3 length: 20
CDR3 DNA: TGTGCCAGCAGCCAAGGGGATTATAGCGGGGGGAGCCCCAGCACAGATACGCAGTATTTT
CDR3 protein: CASSQGDYSGGSPSTDTQYF

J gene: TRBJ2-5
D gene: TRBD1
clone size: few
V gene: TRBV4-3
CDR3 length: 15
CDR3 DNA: TGCGCCAGCAGCCAAGTAACAGGGGGCCAGGAGACCCAGTACTTC
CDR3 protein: CASSQVTGGQETQYF

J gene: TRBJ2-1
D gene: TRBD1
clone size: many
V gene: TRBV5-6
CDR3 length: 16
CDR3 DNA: TGTGCCAGCAGCTTGGCCGAGGGGACAGGGGGCAATGAGCAGTTCTTC
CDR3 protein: CASSLAEGTGGNEQFF

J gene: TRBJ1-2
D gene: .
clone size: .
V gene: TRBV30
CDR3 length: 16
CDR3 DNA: TGTGCCTGGACCCTACGGGGGACCCAGCACCTTTATGGCTACACCTTC
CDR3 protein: CAWTLRGTQHLYGYTF

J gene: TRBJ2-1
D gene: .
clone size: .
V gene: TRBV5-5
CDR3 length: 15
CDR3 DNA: TGTGCCAGCAGCTTGGAGATGGGGCGGGTCAATGAGCAGTTCTTC
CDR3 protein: CASSLEMGRVNEQFF

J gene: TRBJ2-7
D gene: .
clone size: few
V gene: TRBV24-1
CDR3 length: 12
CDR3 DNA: TGTGCCACCAGTCACCAGGGAACCGAGCAGTACTTC
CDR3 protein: CATSHQGTEQYF

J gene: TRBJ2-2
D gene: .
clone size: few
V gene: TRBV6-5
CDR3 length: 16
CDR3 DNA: TGTGCCAGCAGTTACAGCGCTTTCGGACCCACCGGGGAGCTGTTTTTT
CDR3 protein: CASSYSAFGPTGELFF

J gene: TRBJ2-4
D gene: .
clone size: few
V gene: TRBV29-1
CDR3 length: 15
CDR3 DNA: TGCAGCGTTGAAGATCGGGGTCGGGGCAAAAACATTCAGTACTTC
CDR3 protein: CSVEDRGRGKNIQYF

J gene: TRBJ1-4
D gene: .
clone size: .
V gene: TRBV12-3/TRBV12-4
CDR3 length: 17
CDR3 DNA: TGTGCCAGCAGTTTTTTTTATTTTGCAGGGATGAATGAAAAACTGTTTTTT
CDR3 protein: CASSFFYFAGMNEKLFF

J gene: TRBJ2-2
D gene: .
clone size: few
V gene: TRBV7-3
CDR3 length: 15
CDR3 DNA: TGTGCCAGCAGCTTAACGGCAGGAACGGGCGGGGAGCTGTTTTTT
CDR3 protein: CASSLTAGTGGELFF

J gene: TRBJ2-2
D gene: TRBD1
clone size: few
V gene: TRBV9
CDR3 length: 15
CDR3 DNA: TGTGCCAGCAGCGTAATGGGGACAGGGATCGGGGAGCTGTTTTTT
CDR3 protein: CASSVMGTGIGELFF

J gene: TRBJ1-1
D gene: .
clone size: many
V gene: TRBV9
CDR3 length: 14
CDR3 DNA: TGTGCCAGCAGCGTAGGCAGGGGGAACACTGAAGCTTTCTTT
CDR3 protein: CASSVGRGNTEAFF

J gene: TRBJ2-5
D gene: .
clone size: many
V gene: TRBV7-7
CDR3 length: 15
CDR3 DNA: TGTGCCAGCAGCAAGGGGGCGGGGGCCGTGGAGACCCAGTACTTC
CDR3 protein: CASSKGAGAVETQYF

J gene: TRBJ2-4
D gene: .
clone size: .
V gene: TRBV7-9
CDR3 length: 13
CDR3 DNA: TGTGCCAGCAGCCCCAGCGGAGGCAACATTCAGTACTTC
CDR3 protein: CASSPSGGNIQYF

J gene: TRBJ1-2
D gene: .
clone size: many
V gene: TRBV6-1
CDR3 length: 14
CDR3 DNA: TGTGCCAGCAGTTCACAGGGTCCCCCTTATGGCTACACCTTC
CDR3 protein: CASSSQGPPYGYTF

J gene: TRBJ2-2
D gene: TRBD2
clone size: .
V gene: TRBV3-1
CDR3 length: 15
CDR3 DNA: TGTGCCAGCAGCCGCGGGAGGGCCGACACCGGGGAGCTGTTTTTT
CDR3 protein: CASSRGRADTGELFF

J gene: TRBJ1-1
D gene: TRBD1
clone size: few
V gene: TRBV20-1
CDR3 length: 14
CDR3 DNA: TGCAGTGCTAGAGATGGACAGGGAGGCACTGAAGCTTTCTTT
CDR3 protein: CSARDGQGGTEAFF

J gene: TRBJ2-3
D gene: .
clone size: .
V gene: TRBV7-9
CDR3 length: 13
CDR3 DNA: TGTGCCAGCCTAACTGAGGGGCCAGATACGCAGTATTTT
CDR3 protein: CASLTEGPDTQYF

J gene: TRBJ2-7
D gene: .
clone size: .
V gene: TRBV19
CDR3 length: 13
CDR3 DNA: TGTGCCAGTAGTATCACGAGGGAATACGAGCAGTACTTC
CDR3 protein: CASSITREYEQYF

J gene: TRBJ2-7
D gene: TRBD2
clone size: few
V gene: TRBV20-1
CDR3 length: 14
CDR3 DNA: TGCAGTGCTATCAATAGCGGGACTTCCTACGAGCAGTACTTC
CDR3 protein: CSAINSGTSYEQYF

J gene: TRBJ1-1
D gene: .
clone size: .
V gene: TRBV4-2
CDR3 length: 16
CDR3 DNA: TGTGCCAGCAGCCCGTCCACCCAAGGGGGGAACACTGAAGCTTTCTTT
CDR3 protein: CASSPSTQGGNTEAFF

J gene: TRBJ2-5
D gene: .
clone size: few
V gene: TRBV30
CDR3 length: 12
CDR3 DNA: TGTGCCTGGAGTAGGATGTCTGAGACCCAGTACTTC
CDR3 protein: CAWSRMSETQYF

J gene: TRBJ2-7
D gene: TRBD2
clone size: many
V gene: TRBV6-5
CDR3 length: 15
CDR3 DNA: TGTGCCAGCAGTTACGGGACTAGCAGATACTACGAGCAGTACTTC
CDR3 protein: CASSYGTSRYYEQYF

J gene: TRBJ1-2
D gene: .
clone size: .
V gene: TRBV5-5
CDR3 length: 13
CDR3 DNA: TGTGCCAGCAGCTTGGTGCGATCCTATGGCTACACCTTC
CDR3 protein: CASSLVRSYGYTF

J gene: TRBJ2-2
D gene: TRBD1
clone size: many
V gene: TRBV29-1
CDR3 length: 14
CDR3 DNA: TGCAGCGTTGCGGGACAGGGGCACACCGGGGAGCTGTTTTTT
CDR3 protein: CSVAGQGHTGELFF

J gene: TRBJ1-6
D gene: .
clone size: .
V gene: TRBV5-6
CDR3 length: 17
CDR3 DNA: TGTGCCAGCAGCTTGGCCGGAAGAAGCTCCTATAATTCACCCCTCCACTTT
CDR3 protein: CASSLAGRSSYNSPLHF

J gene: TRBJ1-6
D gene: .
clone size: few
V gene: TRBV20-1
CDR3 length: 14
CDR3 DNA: TGCAGTGCCGAACAGGGACACCCCAATTCACCCCTCCACTTT
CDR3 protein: CSAEQGHPNSPLHF

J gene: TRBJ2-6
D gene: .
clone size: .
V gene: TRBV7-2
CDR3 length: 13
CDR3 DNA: TGTGCCAGCGGCCGGTATGGGGCCAACGTCCTGACTTTC
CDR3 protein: CASGRYGANVLTF

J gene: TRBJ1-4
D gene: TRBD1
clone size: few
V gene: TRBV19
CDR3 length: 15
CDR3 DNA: TGTGCCAGTAGTTCCTCAAGGGGGCTGGCTGAAAAACTGTTTTTT
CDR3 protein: CASSSSRGLAEKLFF

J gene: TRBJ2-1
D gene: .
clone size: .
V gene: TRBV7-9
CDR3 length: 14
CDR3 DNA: TGTGCCAGCAGCTTGATGGAGCGATGGGATGAGCAGTTCTTC
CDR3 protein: CASSLMERWDEQFF

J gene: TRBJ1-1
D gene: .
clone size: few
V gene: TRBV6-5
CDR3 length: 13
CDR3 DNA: TGTGCCAGCAAAAACCCGGGGAACACTGAAGCTTTCTTT
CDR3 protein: CASKNPGNTEAFF

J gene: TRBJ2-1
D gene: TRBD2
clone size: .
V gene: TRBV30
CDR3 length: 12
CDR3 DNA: TGTGCCTGGCCTAGCGGGAGTTTTGAGCAGTTCTTC
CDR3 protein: CAWPSGSFEQFF

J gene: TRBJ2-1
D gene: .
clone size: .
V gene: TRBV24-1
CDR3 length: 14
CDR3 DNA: TGTGCCACCAGTGATCTGGACTATTACAATGAGCAGTTCTTC
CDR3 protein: CATSDLDYYNEQFF

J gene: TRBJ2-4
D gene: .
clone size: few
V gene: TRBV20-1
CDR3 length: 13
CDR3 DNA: TGCAGTCCCCGAGACTCTAGCAAAAACATTCAGTACTTC
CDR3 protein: CSPRDSSKNIQYF